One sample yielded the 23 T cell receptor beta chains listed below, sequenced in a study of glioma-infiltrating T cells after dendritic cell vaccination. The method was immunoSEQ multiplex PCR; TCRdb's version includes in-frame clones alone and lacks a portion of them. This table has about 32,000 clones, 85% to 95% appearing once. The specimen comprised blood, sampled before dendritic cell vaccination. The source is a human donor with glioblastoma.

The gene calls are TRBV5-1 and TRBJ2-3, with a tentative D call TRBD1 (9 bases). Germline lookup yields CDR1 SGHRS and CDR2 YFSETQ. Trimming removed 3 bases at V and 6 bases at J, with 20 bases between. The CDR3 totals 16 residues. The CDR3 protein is CASSSGGTGKTDTQYF. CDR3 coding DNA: TGCGCCAGCAGCTCGGGGGGGACAGGGAAAACGGATACGCAGTATTTT.

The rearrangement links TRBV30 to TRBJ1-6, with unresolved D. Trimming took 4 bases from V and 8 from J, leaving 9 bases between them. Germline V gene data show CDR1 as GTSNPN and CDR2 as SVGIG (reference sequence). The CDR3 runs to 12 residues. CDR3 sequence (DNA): TGTGCCTGGACCAATCAGGATTCACCCCTCCACTTT. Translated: CAWTNQDSPLHF.

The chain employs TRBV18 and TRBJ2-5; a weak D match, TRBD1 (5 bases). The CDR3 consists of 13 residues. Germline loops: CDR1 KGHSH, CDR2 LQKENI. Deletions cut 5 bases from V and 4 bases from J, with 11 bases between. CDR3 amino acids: CASSSRVGETQYF. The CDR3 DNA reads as TGTGCCAGCTCATCCAGGGTTGGAGAGACCCAGTACTTC.

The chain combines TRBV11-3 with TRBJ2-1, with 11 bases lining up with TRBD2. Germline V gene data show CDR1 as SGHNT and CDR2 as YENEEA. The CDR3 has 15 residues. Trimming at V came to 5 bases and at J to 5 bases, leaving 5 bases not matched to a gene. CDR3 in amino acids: CASSLGTSGNNEQFF. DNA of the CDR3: TGTGCCAGCAGCCTAGGGACTAGCGGAAACAATGAGCAGTTCTTC.

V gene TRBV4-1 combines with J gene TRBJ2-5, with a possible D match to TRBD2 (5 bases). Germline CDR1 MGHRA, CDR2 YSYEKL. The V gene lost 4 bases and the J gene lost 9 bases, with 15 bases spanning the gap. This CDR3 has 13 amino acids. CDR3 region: CASSRQLEWAQYF. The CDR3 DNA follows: TGCGCCAGCAGCCGGCAACTAGAATGGGCCCAGTACTTC.

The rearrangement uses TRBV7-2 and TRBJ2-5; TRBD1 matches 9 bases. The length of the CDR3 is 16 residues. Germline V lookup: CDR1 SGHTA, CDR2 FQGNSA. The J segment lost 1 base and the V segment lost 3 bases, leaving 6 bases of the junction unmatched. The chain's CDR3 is CASSLGQGGSQETQYF. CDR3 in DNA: TGTGCCAGCAGCTTGGGACAGGGCGGTTCCCAAGAGACCCAGTACTTC.

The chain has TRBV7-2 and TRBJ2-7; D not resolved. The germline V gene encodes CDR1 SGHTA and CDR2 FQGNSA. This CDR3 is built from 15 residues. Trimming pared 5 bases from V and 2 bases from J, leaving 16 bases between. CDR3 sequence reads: CASSPVEILTYEQYF. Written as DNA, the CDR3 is TGTGCCAGCAGCCCTGTGGAGATCTTAACCTACGAGCAGTACTTC.

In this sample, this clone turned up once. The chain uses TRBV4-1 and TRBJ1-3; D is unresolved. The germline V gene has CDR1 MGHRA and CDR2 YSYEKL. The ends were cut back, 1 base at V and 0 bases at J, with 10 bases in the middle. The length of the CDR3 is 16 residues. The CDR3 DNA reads TGCGCCAGCAGCCAAGGAGCGGATCTCTCTGGAAACACCATATATTTT. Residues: CASSQGADLSGNTIYF.

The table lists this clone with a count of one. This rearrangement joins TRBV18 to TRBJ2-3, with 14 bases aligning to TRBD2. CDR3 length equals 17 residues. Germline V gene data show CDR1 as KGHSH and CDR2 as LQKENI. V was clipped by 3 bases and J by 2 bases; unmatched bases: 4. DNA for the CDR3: TGTGCCAGCTCACCGGGACTAGCGGGGGCCAACACAGATACGCAGTATTTT. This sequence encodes CASSPGLAGANTDTQYF.

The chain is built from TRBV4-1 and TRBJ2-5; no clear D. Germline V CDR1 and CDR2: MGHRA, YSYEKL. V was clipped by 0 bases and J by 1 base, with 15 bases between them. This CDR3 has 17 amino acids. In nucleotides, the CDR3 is TGCGCCAGCAGCCAAGATCTGGCCCTTACCCCCCAAGAGACCCAGTACTTC. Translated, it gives CASSQDLALTPQETQYF.

The CDR3 DNA reads TGCGCCAGCAGCTTGGGGGGGGACACTGAAGCTTTCTTT. Translating it yields CASSLGGDTEAFF. The V call is TRBV5-1, the J call TRBJ1-1; possible D gene TRBD1, 5 bases. Per the germline V gene, CDR1 is SGHRS and CDR2 is YFSETQ. The germline V and J ends were trimmed by 0 bases and 3 bases, with 6 bases remaining between them. This CDR3 contains 13 residues.

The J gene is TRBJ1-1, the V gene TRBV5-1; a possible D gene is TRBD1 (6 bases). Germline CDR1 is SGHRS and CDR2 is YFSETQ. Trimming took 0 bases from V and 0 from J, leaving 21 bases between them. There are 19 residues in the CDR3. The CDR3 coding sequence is TGCGCCAGCAGCTTGGAAAACCAGGGGTCCGGGACGATGAACACTGAAGCTTTCTTT. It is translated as CASSLENQGSGTMNTEAFF.

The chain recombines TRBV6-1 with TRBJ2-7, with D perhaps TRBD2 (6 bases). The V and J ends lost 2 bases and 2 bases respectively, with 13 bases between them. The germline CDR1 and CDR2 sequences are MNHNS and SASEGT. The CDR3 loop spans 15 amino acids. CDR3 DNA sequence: TGTGCCAGCAGTGAACCGGGACGGACTACCTACGAGCAGTACTTC. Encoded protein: CASSEPGRTTYEQYF.

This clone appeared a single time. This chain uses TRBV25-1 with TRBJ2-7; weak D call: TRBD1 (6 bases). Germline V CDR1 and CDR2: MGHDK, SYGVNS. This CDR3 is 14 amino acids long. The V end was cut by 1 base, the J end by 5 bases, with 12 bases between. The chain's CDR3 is CASSESGRGHEQYF. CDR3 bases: TGTGCCAGCAGTGAATCCGGCAGGGGACACGAGCAGTACTTC.

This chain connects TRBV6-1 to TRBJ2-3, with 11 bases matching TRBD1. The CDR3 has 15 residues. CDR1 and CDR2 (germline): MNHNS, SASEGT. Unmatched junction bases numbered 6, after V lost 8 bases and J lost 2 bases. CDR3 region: CASWDRGSPTDTQYF. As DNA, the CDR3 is TGTGCCAGCTGGGACAGGGGGTCTCCCACAGATACGCAGTATTTT.

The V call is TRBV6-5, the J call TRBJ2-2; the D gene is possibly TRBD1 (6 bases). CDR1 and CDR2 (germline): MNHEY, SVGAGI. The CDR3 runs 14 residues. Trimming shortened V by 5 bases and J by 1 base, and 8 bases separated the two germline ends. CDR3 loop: CASSRGQNTGELFF. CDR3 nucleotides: TGTGCCAGCAGTCGGGGACAGAACACCGGGGAGCTGTTTTTT.

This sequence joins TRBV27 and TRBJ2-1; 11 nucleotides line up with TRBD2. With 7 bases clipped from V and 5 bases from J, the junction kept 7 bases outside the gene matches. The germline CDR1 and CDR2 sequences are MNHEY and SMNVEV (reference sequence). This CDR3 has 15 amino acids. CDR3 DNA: TGTGCCAGCACCTTGACTAGCGGGACTCACAATGAGCAGTTCTTC. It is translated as CASTLTSGTHNEQFF.

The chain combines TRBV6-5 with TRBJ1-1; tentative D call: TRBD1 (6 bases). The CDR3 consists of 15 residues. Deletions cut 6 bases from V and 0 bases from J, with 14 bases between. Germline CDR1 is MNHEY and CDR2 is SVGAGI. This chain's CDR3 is CASRPTGTVNTEAFF. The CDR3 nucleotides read TGTGCCAGCAGGCCCACAGGGACGGTGAACACTGAAGCTTTCTTT.

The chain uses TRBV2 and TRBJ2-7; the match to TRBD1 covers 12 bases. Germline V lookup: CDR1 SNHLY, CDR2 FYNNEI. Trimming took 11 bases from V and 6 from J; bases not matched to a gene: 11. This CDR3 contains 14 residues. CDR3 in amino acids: CADAPGTGGTEQYF. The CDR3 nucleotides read TGTGCCGACGCTCCGGGGACAGGGGGCACCGAGCAGTACTTC.

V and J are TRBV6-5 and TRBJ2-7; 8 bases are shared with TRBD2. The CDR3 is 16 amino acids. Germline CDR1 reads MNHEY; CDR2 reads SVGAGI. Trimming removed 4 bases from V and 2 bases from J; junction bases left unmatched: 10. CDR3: CASSSDVVSGTYEQYF. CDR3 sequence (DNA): TGTGCCAGCAGTTCCGACGTTGTTAGCGGGACCTACGAGCAGTACTTC.

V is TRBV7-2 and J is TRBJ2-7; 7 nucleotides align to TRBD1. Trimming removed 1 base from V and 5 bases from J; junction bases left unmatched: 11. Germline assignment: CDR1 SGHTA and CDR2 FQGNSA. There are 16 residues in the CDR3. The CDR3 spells CASSLVRQGSFHEQYF. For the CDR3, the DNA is TGTGCCAGCAGCTTAGTTAGACAGGGAAGTTTCCACGAGCAGTACTTC.

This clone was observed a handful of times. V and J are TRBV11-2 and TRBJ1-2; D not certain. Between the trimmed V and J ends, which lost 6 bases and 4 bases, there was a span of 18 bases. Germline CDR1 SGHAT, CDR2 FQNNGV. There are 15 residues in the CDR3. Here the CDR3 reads CASRFSDYPSYGYTF. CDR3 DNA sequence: TGTGCCAGCAGGTTTTCCGACTATCCGAGCTATGGCTACACCTTC.

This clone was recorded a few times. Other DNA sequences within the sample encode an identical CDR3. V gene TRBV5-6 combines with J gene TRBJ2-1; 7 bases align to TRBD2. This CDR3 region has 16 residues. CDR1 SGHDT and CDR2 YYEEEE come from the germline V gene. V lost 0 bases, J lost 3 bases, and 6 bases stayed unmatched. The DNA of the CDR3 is TGTGCCAGCAGCTTGGGGGCTAGCGGCCTCTACAATGAGCAGTTCTTC. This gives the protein CASSLGASGLYNEQFF.